This is a list of T cell receptor beta chains from one sample in a study of blood T cells in healthy people across ages. TCRdb ran MiXCR on the 5' RACE reads and lists one entry per CDR3 protein. The sample yields 800,000 to 950,000 distinct CDR3 sequences, around 46% seen once. Material: blood. The receptors shown here come from a young man in good health. CDR3s include the opening cysteine and the closing phenylalanine or tryptophan. The D gene is left open where the match is weak. Clone size is given for some rows only: seen once, a few or many times, or a class if the clone is expanded.

j_call v_call clone_size d_call cdr3_nt cdr3_aa
TRBJ2-7 TRBV19 . . TGTGCCAGTAGTATGACGTCTCAGGAATACGAGCAGTACTTC CASSMTSQEYEQYF
TRBJ1-5 TRBV20-1 . . TGCAGTGCTCTCAGCTCTGGGGTTTCCAGCAATCAGCCCCAGCATTTT CSALSSGVSSNQPQHF
TRBJ1-1 TRBV27 . . TGTGCCAGCAGAGCAGGGATTATTTACGAAGCTTTCTTT CASRAGIIYEAFF
TRBJ2-5 TRBV7-9 . TRBD2 TGTGCCAGCAGCTTGGGACTAGCGGGGTTACAAGAGACCCAGTACTTC CASSLGLAGLQETQYF
TRBJ2-7 TRBV12-3/TRBV12-4 . . TGTGCCAGCAGTCCCTATAAGCTATACGAGCAGTACTTC CASSPYKLYEQYF
TRBJ1-2 TRBV7-2 . . TGTGCCAGCAGCTTAGCGGCGACATGGGCGTTCGAAGGCTACACCTTC CASSLAATWAFEGYTF
TRBJ2-2 TRBV20-1 . . TGCAGTGCTAGAGATCGGGGTTGGGAGCTGTTTTTT CSARDRGWELFF
TRBJ1-6 TRBV20-1 . . TGCAGTGCCTCGGGGAGGACGGCGGCACCCCTCCACTTT CSASGRTAAPLHF
TRBJ1-2 TRBV21-1 . . TGTGCCAGCAGCAAGGACAGGCCTGGGGGTAACTATGGCTACACCTTC CASSKDRPGGNYGYTF
TRBJ2-1 TRBV7-2 few . TGTGCCAGCAGCGTAGGGTGGAGCGGGAATGAGCAGTTCTTC CASSVGWSGNEQFF
TRBJ1-2 TRBV30 few . TGTGCCTGGGGAGACGGGAACTATGGCTACACCTTC CAWGDGNYGYTF
TRBJ2-7 TRBV6-4 . TRBD1 TGTGCCAGCAGTGTGGGGGGACAGGGACCCTACGAGCAGTACTTC CASSVGGQGPYEQYF
TRBJ2-5 TRBV7-2 . . TGTGCCAGCAGCTTCGCGACGAGAGGGGAGACCCAGTACTTC CASSFATRGETQYF
TRBJ2-1 TRBV29-1 many TRBD2 TGCAGCGTTGAAGGACTAGCGAGACACAATGAGCAGTTCTTC CSVEGLARHNEQFF
TRBJ2-7 TRBV29-1 many . TGCAGCGTTGATGGTGGGACTTACCCCTACGAGCAGTACTTC CSVDGGTYPYEQYF
TRBJ2-6 TRBV5-1 . . TGCGCCAGCAGCAACTACAAACTTGGAACAGGGACTGGGGCCAACGTCCTGACTTTC CASSNYKLGTGTGANVLTF
TRBJ1-5 TRBV3-1 . . TGTGCCAGCAGCCAAGAAATCGGGGGCAATCAGCCCCAGCATTTT CASSQEIGGNQPQHF
TRBJ2-5 TRBV29-1 . TRBD1 TGCAGCGTCGCATACAGGGGGCGCAGGGAGACCCAGTACTTC CSVAYRGRRETQYF
TRBJ2-1 TRBV6-1 . . TGTGCCGGCAGTAGCCGAAGGAGCTCCTACAATGAGCAGTTCTTC CAGSSRRSSYNEQFF
TRBJ2-5 TRBV4-3 . . TGCGCCAGCAGCCAAGATCGGGGGTCATACAGGGGAGGAGAGACCCAGTACTTC CASSQDRGSYRGGETQYF
TRBJ2-2 TRBV4-2 . . TGTGCCAGCCGCGGGCCCGGGGAGCTGTTTTTT CASRGPGELFF
TRBJ2-3 TRBV12-3/TRBV12-4 . TRBD2 TGTGCCAGCAGTCCGCGAGCGGGAGCTAGCACAGATACGCAGTATTTT CASSPRAGASTDTQYF
TRBJ2-1 TRBV11-2 many TRBD1 TGTGCCAGCAGCGACCGGGACAGGGGGGGTCATGAGCAGTTCTTC CASSDRDRGGHEQFF
TRBJ1-5 TRBV20-1 . . TGCAGTGCTACCCTATCGGGCGGAAAGCAGCCCCAGCATTTT CSATLSGGKQPQHF
TRBJ2-3 TRBV15 few . TGTGCCACCAGCCTGAACACAGATACGCAGTATTTT CATSLNTDTQYF